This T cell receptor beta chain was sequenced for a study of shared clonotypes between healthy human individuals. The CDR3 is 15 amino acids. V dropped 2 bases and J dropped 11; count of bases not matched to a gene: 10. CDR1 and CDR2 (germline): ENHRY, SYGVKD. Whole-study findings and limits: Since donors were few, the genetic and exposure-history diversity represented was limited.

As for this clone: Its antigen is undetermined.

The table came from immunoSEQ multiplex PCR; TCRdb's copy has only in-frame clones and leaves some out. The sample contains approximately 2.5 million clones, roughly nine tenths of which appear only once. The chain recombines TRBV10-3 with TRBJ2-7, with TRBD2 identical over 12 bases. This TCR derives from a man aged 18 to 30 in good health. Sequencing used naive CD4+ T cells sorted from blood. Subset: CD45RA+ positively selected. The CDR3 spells CAISEQTSGGGMKYF. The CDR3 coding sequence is TGTGCCATCAGTGAGCAGACTAGCGGGGGCGGAATGAAGTACTTC.